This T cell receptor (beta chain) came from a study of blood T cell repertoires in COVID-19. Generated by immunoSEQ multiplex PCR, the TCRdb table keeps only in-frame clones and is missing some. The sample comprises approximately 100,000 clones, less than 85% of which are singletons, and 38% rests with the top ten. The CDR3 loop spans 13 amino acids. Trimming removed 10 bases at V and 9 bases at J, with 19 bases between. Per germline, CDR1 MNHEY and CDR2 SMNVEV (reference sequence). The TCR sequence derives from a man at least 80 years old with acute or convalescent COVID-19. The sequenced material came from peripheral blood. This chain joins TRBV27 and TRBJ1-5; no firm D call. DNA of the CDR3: TGTGCCACCGTGTGCGTGGAGTCAAGGCCCCAGCATTTT. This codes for CATVCVESRPQHF.